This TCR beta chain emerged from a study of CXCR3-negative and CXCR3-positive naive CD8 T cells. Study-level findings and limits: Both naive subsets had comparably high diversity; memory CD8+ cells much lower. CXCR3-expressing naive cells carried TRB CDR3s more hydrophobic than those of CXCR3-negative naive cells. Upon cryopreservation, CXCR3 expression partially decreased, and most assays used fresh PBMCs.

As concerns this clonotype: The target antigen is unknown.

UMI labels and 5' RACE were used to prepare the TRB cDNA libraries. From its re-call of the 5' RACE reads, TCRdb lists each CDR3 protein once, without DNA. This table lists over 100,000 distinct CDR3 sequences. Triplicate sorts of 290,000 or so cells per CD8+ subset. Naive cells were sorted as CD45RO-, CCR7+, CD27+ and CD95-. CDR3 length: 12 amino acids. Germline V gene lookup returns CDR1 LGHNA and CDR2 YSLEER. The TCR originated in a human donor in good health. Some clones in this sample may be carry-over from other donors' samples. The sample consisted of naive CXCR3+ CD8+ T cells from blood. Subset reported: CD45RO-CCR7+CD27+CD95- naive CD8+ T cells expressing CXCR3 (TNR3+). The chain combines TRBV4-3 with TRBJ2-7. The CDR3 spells CASSQVGSEQYF.